The clone carrying this T cell receptor (beta chain) was detected many times. Its antigen is as yet unknown. TCRdb recomputed calls from the 5' RACE reads with MiXCR, one row per CDR3 protein. The table shows some 130,000 distinct CDR3 sequences, with around 6.3% occurring only once. With 4 bases removed from V and 4 bases from J, the gap between germline ends came to 14 bases. CDR1 and CDR2 (germline): MNHEY, SVGAGI. This CDR3 contains 15 residues. This entry belongs to a study of T-cell memory formation after mild COVID-19. Study-wide context: The TCR clusters were mostly specific to one donor. Study conclusions and caveats: Mainly in CM and EM were contracting CD4+ clones; CD8+ were in EMRA. Pre-infection memory showed some responding clones, and this suggested that cross-reactive memory joined. There was a balanced CD4/CD8 profile in clones contracting day 15 to 85, and later expanders leaned CD4+.

The receptor comes from an adult woman who had mild COVID-19 (a few samples of this study predate the infection). Cell type and time point are not known. Sequenced: PBMCs or a T cell subset sorted from them (not recorded which). The chain combines TRBV6-5 with TRBJ2-1; maybe TRBD2 (6 bases). CDR3: CASSLMGGRYNEQFF. Written as DNA, the CDR3 is TGTGCCAGCAGTTTAATGGGGGGACGATACAATGAGCAGTTCTTC.